Presented here are 15 T cell receptor beta chains from one specimen sequenced in a study of STAT5B mutations in CD4+ large granular lymphocyte leukemia. Clones were read by immunoSEQ multiplex PCR, and TCRdb kept only the in-frame ones, dropping some. The sample contains roughly 34,000 clones, about four fifths of which appear only once. Sequences were obtained from CD4+ T cells from blood buffy coats. The receptors derive from a human donor in good health.

The V gene is TRBV11-2, the J gene TRBJ1-3, with 8 nucleotides matching TRBD1. Germline assignment: CDR1 SGHAT and CDR2 FQNNGV. The CDR3 covers 15 residues. The ends lost 0 bases at V and 9 bases at J; junction bases unmatched: 7. The CDR3 here is CASSLEDRDPSTIYF. CDR3 nucleotides: TGTGCCAGCAGCTTAGAGGACAGGGATCCGAGCACCATATATTTT.

V usage is TRBV4-2 and J usage is TRBJ2-7; D is unresolved. The V end lost 0 bases, the J end lost 6 bases, and 12 bases lay between the germline ends. The CDR3 loop spans 14 amino acids. Germline-derived CDR1 and CDR2 are LGHNA and YNFKEQ. In DNA, the CDR3 is TGTGCCAGCAGCCAAGATTATACCCAGCGCGAGCAGTACTTC. Translation: CASSQDYTQREQYF.

The chain carries TRBV30 and TRBJ2-1, with D possibly being TRBD2 (6 bases). Per the germline V gene, CDR1 is GTSNPN and CDR2 is SVGIG (reference sequence). This CDR3 is 14 amino acids long. The V end was cut by 4 bases, the J end by 4 bases, with 14 bases between. CDR3 DNA: TGTGCCTGGAACAGACTAGGGATATACAATGAGCAGTTCTTC. This sequence encodes CAWNRLGIYNEQFF.

The chain couples TRBV9 to TRBJ2-1; D not resolved. V was cut by 0 bases and J by 4 bases, with 11 bases left in between. Germline V gene data show CDR1 as SGDLS and CDR2 as YYNGEE. CDR3 length: 15 residues. The CDR3 protein is CASSVEGVDYNEQFF. CDR3 bases: TGTGCCAGCAGCGTAGAAGGAGTCGATTACAATGAGCAGTTCTTC.

V usage is TRBV28 and J usage is TRBJ2-3; 7 bases are a match to TRBD1. There are 17 residues in the CDR3. The V and J ends lost 3 bases and 2 bases, in that order; junction bases with no gene match: 11. Germline CDR1 reads MDHEN; CDR2 reads SYDVKM. The CDR3 loop reads CASSLDRFGTVTDTQYF. The CDR3 DNA reads as TGTGCCAGCAGTTTGGACCGATTCGGGACAGTCACAGATACGCAGTATTTT.

The genes are TRBV9 and TRBJ2-1; D is possibly TRBD1 (6 bases). The CDR3 runs to 13 residues. The V end lost 2 bases, the J end lost 6 bases, and 9 bases lay between the germline ends. From germline, CDR1 is SGDLS and CDR2 YYNGEE. CDR3 nucleotide sequence: TGTGCCAGCAGCGTGGGGACACCCAATGAGCAGTTCTTC. Residues: CASSVGTPNEQFF.

The chain couples TRBV10-1 to TRBJ2-1; D call uncertain. In germline, CDR1 is WNHNN, CDR2 SYGVQD (reference sequence). Trimming pared 7 bases from V and 5 bases from J, leaving 9 bases between. The CDR3 has 12 amino acids. CDR3 bases: TGCGCCAGCAAAGGCGGCGACAATGAGCAGTTCTTC. It translates to CASKGGDNEQFF.

The genes are TRBV28 and TRBJ2-7; D could derive from TRBD1 or TRBD2 (5 bases each). The CDR3 contains 16 residues. CDR1 and CDR2 from the germline V gene are MDHEN and SYDVKM. Trimming cost V 6 bases and J 0 bases, with 18 bases left between them. The CDR3, as DNA: TGTGCCAGCAGCAGAGCGGACATTTCAAGCTCCTACGAGCAGTACTTC. It yields the protein CASSRADISSSYEQYF.

This chain uses TRBV18 with TRBJ2-2; D might be TRBD2 (5 bases). This CDR3 comprises 15 residues. Trimming shortened V by 8 bases and J by 0 bases, and 13 bases separated the two germline ends. CDR1 is KGHSH, CDR2 LQKENI, per germline. Here the CDR3 reads CASTPGLSNTGELFF. The CDR3 nucleotides read TGTGCCAGCACTCCGGGGTTATCGAACACCGGGGAGCTGTTTTTT. Supplemented by reference TRBV18 and TRBJ2-2, the full variable domain reads NAGVMQNPRHLVRRRGQEARLRCSPMKGHSHVYWYRQLPEEGLKFMVYLQKENIIDESGMPKERFSAEFPKEGPSILRIQQVVRGDSAAYFCASTPGLSNTGELFFGEGSRLTVL.

CDR3 residues: CASSASGRMTHEQYF. CDR3 in DNA: TGTGCCAGCAGTGCTAGCGGGAGGATGACCCACGAGCAGTACTTC. The chain uses TRBV2 and TRBJ2-7; 11 nucleotides agree with TRBD2. The CDR3 is 15 residues long. Germline loops: CDR1 SNHLY, CDR2 FYNNEI. After removal of 4 bases from V and 5 bases from J, the junction contained 7 bases not matched to a gene.

V usage is TRBV11-2 and J usage is TRBJ2-2; a weak D match, TRBD2 (7 bases). The CDR3 runs 16 residues. Germline V CDR1 and CDR2: SGHAT, FQNNGV. V was pared by 8 bases and J by 6 bases, with 22 bases between. The CDR3 coding sequence is TGTGCCAGCGATGGCCGGGGGGCCGGATTGGCCGGGGAGCTGTTTTTT. Its translation is CASDGRGAGLAGELFF.

The chain carries TRBV28 and TRBJ2-3; D is possibly TRBD1 (7 bases). V lost 6 bases, J lost 4 bases, and 23 bases lay in between. Germline CDR1 MDHEN, CDR2 SYDVKM. The CDR3 totals 17 residues. For the CDR3, the DNA is TGTGCCAGCAGCCCGAGCTCAGGGGGGAGTTTGGCAGATACGCAGTATTTT. Translated, it gives CASSPSSGGSLADTQYF.

Concerning this clone itself: The junction differs from germline at one of its ends, possibly a read error. This chain links TRBV5-1 with TRBJ2-1, with D possibly being TRBD1 (6 bases). Germline CDR1 and CDR2: SGHRS and YFSETQ. This CDR3 is 15 amino acids long. CDR3 in amino acids: CASSGSGTYYNGQFF. CDR3 nucleotide sequence: TGCGCCAGCAGCGGATCCGGGACATATTACAATGGGCAGTTCTTC.

J is TRBJ2-7 and V is TRBV18; 7 bases match TRBD1. The germline CDR1 and CDR2 sequences are KGHSH and LQKENI. V trimming: 3 bases; J trimming: 3 bases; junction bases outside the gene matches: 11. This CDR3 has 16 amino acids. CDR3 nucleotide sequence: TGTGCCAGCTCACCTCAGGGGACAGAAATGGGCTACGAGCAGTACTTC. Translated, it gives CASSPQGTEMGYEQYF. Looking up the rest from reference TRBV18 and TRBJ2-7 gives the full variable domain: NAGVMQNPRHLVRRRGQEARLRCSPMKGHSHVYWYRQLPEEGLKFMVYLQKENIIDESGMPKERFSAEFPKEGPSILRIQQVVRGDSAAYFCASSPQGTEMGYEQYFGPGTRLTVT.

The CDR3 sequence is CASSYSGDRGYEQYF. The CDR3, as DNA: TGTGCCAGCAGTTACTCGGGTGACAGGGGCTACGAGCAGTACTTC. The rearrangement joins TRBV6-5 to TRBJ2-7, with 8 bases that match TRBD1. This CDR3 is 15 amino acids long. J was trimmed by 3 bases and V by 0 bases; bases with no gene match: 4. Germline V gene lookup returns CDR1 MNHEY and CDR2 SVGAGI.